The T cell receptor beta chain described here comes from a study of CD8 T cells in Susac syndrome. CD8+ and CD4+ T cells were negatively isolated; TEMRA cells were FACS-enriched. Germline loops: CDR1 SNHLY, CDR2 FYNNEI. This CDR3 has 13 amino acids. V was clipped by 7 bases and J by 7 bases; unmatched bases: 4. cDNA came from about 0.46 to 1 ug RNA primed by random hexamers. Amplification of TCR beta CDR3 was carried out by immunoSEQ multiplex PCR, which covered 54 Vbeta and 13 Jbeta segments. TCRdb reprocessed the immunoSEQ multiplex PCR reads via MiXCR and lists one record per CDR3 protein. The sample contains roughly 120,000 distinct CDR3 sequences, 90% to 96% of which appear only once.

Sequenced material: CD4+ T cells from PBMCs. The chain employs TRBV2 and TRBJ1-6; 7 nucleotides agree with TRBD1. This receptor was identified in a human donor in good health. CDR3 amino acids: CASMPGGNSPLHF. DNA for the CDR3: TGTGCCAGCATGCCAGGGGGGAATTCACCCCTCCACTTT.